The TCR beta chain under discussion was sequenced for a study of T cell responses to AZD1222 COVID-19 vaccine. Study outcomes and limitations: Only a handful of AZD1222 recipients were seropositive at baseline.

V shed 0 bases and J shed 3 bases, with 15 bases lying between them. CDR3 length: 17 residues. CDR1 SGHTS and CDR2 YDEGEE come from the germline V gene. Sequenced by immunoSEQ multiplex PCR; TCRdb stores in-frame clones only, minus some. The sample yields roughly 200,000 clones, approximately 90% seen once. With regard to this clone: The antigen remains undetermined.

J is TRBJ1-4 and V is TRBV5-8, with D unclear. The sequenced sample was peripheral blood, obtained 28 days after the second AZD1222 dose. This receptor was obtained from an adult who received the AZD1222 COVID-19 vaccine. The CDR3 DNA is TGTGCCAGCAGCTTGGGAGCCTTTGCAGCCTCTAATGAAAAACTGTTTTTT. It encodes CASSLGAFAASNEKLFF.